A single sample is the source of the 20 T cell receptor beta chains below, sequenced in a study of metastatic and nonmetastatic thyroid tumors. No treatment had been given to any patient before thyroid surgery. TCRdb re-called clones from the PCR reads using MiXCR. The sample has approximately 13,000 clones; approximately 22% are singletons. The source material was blood. These receptor sequences come from a female donor with papillary thyroid cancer or a benign thyroid nodule (not recorded which). Some clones in this sample may be carry-over from other donors' samples.

This clone was picked up one time. Compared with germline, one end of the junction differs, possibly owing to a read error. This chain connects TRBV9 to TRBJ1-2, with unresolved D. The CDR3 contains 15 residues. Germline-derived CDR1 and CDR2 are SGDLS and YYNGEE. The DNA for the CDR3 is TGTGCCAGCAGCGTAGATCCCCAGGCGAACTATGGCTGCACCTTC. Translation: CASSVDPQANYGCTF. The whole variable domain, filled in from reference TRBV9 and TRBJ1-2, reads DSGVTQTPKHLITATGQRVTLRCSPRSGDLSVYWYQQSLDQGLQFLIQYYNGEERAKGNILERFSAQQFPDLHSELNLSSLELGDSALYFCASSVDPQANYGCTFGSGTRLTVV.

This clone was seen just once. Other DNA sequences of this sample code for an identical CDR3. The V call is TRBV4-2, the J call TRBJ2-7; TRBD1 matches at 9 bases. The junction had 24 bases not matched to a gene; V was cut back by 4 bases and J by 2 bases. The CDR3 runs to 21 residues. CDR1 and CDR2 (germline): LGHNA, YNFKEQ. The CDR3 nucleotides read TGTGCCAGCAGCCGTTACGGTGGTATGATACAGGGGGCAGAGGTCCCCTACGAGCAGTACGTC. As protein: CASSRYGGMIQGAEVPYEQYV.

The genes are TRBV7-9 and TRBJ2-7; 8 positions agree with TRBD2. The CDR3 is 13 residues long. CDR1 is SEHNR and CDR2 is FQNEAQ in the germline V gene (reference sequence). V lost 11 bases to trimming and J lost 4 bases; unmatched junction nucleotides: 10. CDR3 region: CAWSGGRNYEQYV. The CDR3 nucleotides are TGTGCCTGGAGCGGGGGACGGAATTACGAGCAGTACGTC.

The chain recombines TRBV28 with TRBJ2-2, with D possibly being TRBD2 (6 bases). There are 14 residues in the CDR3. Germline V gene sequence: CDR1 MDHEN, CDR2 SYDVKM. V lost 5 bases, J lost 7 bases, and 14 bases lay in between. CDR3: CASSPSSASGELFF. As DNA, the CDR3 is TGTGCCAGCAGTCCCTCTAGCGCAAGCGGGGAGCTGTTTTTT.

This chain connects TRBV20-1 to TRBJ1-5, with 8 nucleotides matching TRBD1. Germline loops: CDR1 DFQATT, CDR2 SNEGSKA (reference sequence). V lost 6 bases and J lost 0; bases outside the gene matches: 10. The CDR3 runs 16 residues. CDR3 nucleotides: TGCAGTGCAATGGGACAGGCGTCAGATAGCAATCAGCCCCAGCATTTT. Protein: CSAMGQASDSNQPQHF.

Worth noting for this clone: At one boundary the junction diverges from the germline segment, which might be a read error. CDR3 sequence: CGASQRGALSYNEQFF. The CDR3 DNA is TGCGGTGCTAGTCAGCGGGGGGCCTTATCCTACAATGAGCAGTTCTTC. The V call is TRBV20-1, the J call TRBJ2-1; 9 positions match TRBD2. The CDR3 is made up of 16 amino acids. Germline-derived CDR1 and CDR2 are DFQATT and SNEGSKA (reference sequence).

This clone was seen many times. The chain employs TRBV11-2 and TRBJ2-3; no clear D. Germline loops: CDR1 SGHAT, CDR2 FQNNGV. Trimming removed 7 bases at V and 2 bases at J, with 13 bases between. CDR3 length: 14 residues. The CDR3 loop reads CASKAWGLTDTQYF. CDR3 bases: TGTGCCAGCAAAGCCTGGGGTCTCACAGATACGCAGTATTTT.

This clone has at least ten counts. The rearrangement links TRBV4-2 to TRBJ2-2, with TRBD1 as a possible D gene (5 bases). V was trimmed by 0 bases and J by 2 bases, leaving 13 bases between them. CDR3 size: 17 residues. The germline V gene has CDR1 LGHNA and CDR2 YNFKEQ. The CDR3 region is CASSQDPQGANTGELFF. The CDR3 DNA sequence: TGTGCCAGCAGCCAAGATCCGCAGGGCGCAAACACCGGGGAGCTGTTTTTT.

The rearrangement links TRBV20-1 to TRBJ2-1; D might be TRBD2 (5 bases). With 8 bases removed from V and 0 bases from J, the gap between germline ends came to 14 bases. CDR3 length: 14 residues. Germline values: CDR1 DFQATT, CDR2 SNEGSKA (reference sequence). The CDR3 DNA sequence: TGCAGTACAAAACTAGGCAACTCCTACAATGAGCAGTTCTTC. Protein sequence: CSTKLGNSYNEQFF.

This clone came up once. The rearrangement links TRBV20-1 to TRBJ2-6; a possible D gene is TRBD2 (7 bases). V lost 6 bases, J lost 4 bases, and 16 bases lay in between. In germline, CDR1 is DFQATT, CDR2 SNEGSKA (reference sequence). This CDR3 is 15 amino acids long. The CDR3 here is CSAAGRGYGANVLTF. The CDR3 coding sequence is TGCAGTGCAGCAGGGAGGGGGTACGGGGCCAACGTCCTGACTTTC.

This clone is labeled as medium-sized. The chain carries TRBV19 and TRBJ1-5, with 7 bases lining up with TRBD1. The CDR3 runs to 14 residues. The germline gives CDR1 LNHDA, CDR2 SQIVND (reference sequence). Losses at the gene ends were 4 bases for V and 6 bases for J; bases not matched to a gene: 6. This chain's CDR3 is CASSTDRLGQPQHF. The CDR3 coding sequence is TGTGCCAGTAGTACGGACAGGCTGGGTCAGCCCCAGCATTTT.

The genes are TRBV20-1 and TRBJ2-3; 8 bases match TRBD1. J was trimmed by 5 bases and V by 2 bases; bases with no gene match: 3. The CDR3 spans 13 residues. CDR1 and CDR2 (germline): DFQATT, SNEGSKA (reference sequence). The CDR3: CSARKQGGDTQYF. As DNA, the CDR3 is TGCAGTGCTAGAAAACAGGGGGGAGATACGCAGTATTTT.

CDR3 in DNA: TGTGCCAGCTCCCTTTGGGTCGTAGGAAGTGGCTACACCTTC. Translation gives CASSLWVVGSGYTF. The V and J genes are TRBV5-5 and TRBJ1-2, with D hard to call. V dropped 7 bases and J dropped 7 bases, with 20 bases sitting between them. Germline loops: CDR1 SGHKS, CDR2 YYEKEE (reference sequence). The CDR3 length is 14 residues.

The rearrangement uses TRBV20-1 and TRBJ2-1; TRBD2 aligns across 11 bases. Germline values: CDR1 DFQATT, CDR2 SNEGSKA (reference sequence). This CDR3 is 13 amino acids long. After removal of 6 bases from V and 4 bases from J, the junction contained 2 bases not matched to a gene. The CDR3 is CSARTSGYNEQFF. In DNA form, the CDR3 reads TGCAGTGCCCGGACTAGCGGGTACAATGAGCAGTTCTTC.

This clone showed up many times. J is TRBJ2-3 and V is TRBV2, with TRBD1 as a possible D gene (6 bases). Germline-derived CDR1 and CDR2 are SNHLY and FYNNEI. Trimming left V 6 bases short and J 4 bases short, with 14 bases between. The CDR3 consists of 14 residues. The CDR3, as DNA: TGTGCCAGCAGGACCACAGGGATCCCAGATACGCAGTATTTT. This encodes CASRTTGIPDTQYF.

The rearrangement uses TRBV2 and TRBJ2-7; a possible D gene is TRBD1 (6 bases). Germline V gene sequence: CDR1 SNHLY, CDR2 FYNNEI. V was clipped by 8 bases and J by 7 bases, with 18 bases between them. This CDR3 comprises 13 residues. The CDR3 region has the DNA TGTGCCAGCTCACCAACCCAACAGGGAGAGCAGTACTTC. As protein: CASSPTQQGEQYF. The full variable domain, its missing parts supplied by reference TRBV2 and TRBJ2-7, is EPEVTQTPSHQVTQMGQEVILRCVPISNHLYFYWYRQILGQKVEFLVSFYNNEISEKSEIFDDQFSVERPDGSNFTLKIRSTKLEDSAMYFCASSPTQQGEQYFGPGTRLTVT.

V usage is TRBV2 and J usage is TRBJ1-5, with D possibly being TRBD1 (5 bases). Germline CDR1 SNHLY, CDR2 FYNNEI. The CDR3 length is 14 residues. The V end was cut by 7 bases, the J end by 6 bases, with 16 bases between. The CDR3 sequence: CASKLRGACQPQHF. The CDR3 DNA reads as TGTGCCAGCAAGTTGAGAGGGGCGTGTCAGCCCCAGCATTTT.

This clone was seen repeatedly, ten times or more. The rearrangement uses TRBV4-1 and TRBJ2-3, with 10 bases lining up with TRBD2. Germline V lookup: CDR1 MGHRA, CDR2 YSYEKL. J lost 2 bases, V lost 5 bases, and 4 bases had no gene match. CDR3 length equals 15 residues. The CDR3 nucleotides read TGCGCCAGCAGCTACACTAGCGGGGCCACAGATACGCAGTATTTT. As protein: CASSYTSGATDTQYF.

The CDR3 is CASSLGMLAGTSYEQYF. The CDR3 DNA reads TGTGCCAGCAGCTTAGGCATGCTAGCGGGCACGTCCTACGAGCAGTACTTC. This chain joins TRBV7-2 and TRBJ2-7; TRBD2 matches at 8 bases. V trimming: 1 base; J trimming: 1 base; junction bases outside the gene matches: 9. The germline gives CDR1 SGHTA, CDR2 FQGNSA. This CDR3 comprises 17 residues.

This clone has more than one count but fewer than ten. One end of the junction does not line up with germline, which may come from a read error. The rearrangement links TRBV2 to TRBJ1-3; D remains ambiguous. The germline CDR1 and CDR2 sequences are SNHLY and FYNNEI. This CDR3 comprises 16 residues. DNA for the CDR3: TGTTCCAGCAGTCTATCCCTCCGTAGGGCTGGAAACACCATATATTTT. Translated: CSSSLSLRRAGNTIYF.